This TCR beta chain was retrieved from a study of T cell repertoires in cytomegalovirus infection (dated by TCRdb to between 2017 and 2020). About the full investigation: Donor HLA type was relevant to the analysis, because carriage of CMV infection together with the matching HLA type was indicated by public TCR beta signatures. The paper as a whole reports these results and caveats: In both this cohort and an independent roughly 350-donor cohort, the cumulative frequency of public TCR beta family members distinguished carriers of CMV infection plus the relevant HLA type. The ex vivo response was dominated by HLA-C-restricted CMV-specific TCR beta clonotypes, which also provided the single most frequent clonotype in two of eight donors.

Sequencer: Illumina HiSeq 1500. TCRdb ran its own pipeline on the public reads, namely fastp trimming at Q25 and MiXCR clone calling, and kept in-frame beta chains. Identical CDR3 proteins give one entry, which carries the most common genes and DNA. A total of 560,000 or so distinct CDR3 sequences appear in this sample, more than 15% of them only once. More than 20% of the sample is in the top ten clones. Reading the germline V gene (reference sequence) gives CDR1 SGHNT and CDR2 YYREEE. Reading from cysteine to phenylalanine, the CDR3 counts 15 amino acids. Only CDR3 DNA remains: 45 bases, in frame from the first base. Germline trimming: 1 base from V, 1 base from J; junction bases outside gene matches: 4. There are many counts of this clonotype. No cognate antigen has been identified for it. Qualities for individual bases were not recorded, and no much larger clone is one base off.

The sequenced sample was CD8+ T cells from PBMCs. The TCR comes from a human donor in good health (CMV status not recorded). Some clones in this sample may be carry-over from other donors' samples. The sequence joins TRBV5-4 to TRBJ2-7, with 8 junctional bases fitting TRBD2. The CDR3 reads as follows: CASSLKRESSYEQYF. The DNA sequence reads TGTGCCAGCAGCTTGAAGCGGGAGTCGTCCTACGAGCAGTACTTC.